Shown below are 19 T cell receptor beta chains from a single sample sequenced in a study of CD8+ T cells in alopecia areata. Regarding treatment: oral pan-JAK inhibitor, 5-10 mg twice daily. cDNA serving as the sequencing template came from extracted, reverse transcribed RNA. TCRdb's table, derived via immunoSEQ multiplex PCR, lists solely in-frame clones and lacks some. In the table there are roughly 200,000 clones, roughly 50% of which are singletons. Sequencing used CD8+ T cells sorted from blood, obtained at week 24, from a patient treated with tofacitinib. These receptors were collected from a human donor with alopecia areata.

Here the CDR3 reads CSVVENYGYTF. The CDR3 DNA follows: TGCAGCGTTGTGGAGAACTATGGCTACACCTTC. The chain has TRBV29-1 and TRBJ1-2; D is undetermined. The CDR3 covers 11 residues. Germline assignment: CDR1 SQVTM and CDR2 ANQGSEA. V was clipped by 4 bases and J by 2 bases, with 5 bases between them.

The genes are TRBV27 and TRBJ1-6, with 8 bases identical to TRBD1. Trimming cost V 4 bases and J 8 bases; bases outside gene matches: 10. This CDR3 has 16 residues. Per the germline V gene, CDR1 is MNHEY and CDR2 is SMNVEV (reference sequence). The CDR3 coding sequence is TGTGCCAGCAGTTCAAAAAACAGGGGGATTGATTCACCCCTCCACTTT. Encoded protein: CASSSKNRGIDSPLHF.

CDR3 in DNA: TGTGCCAGCAGCTTAGGGGAGGGGCCCGAGCAGTACTTC. As protein: CASSLGEGPEQYF. The rearrangement links TRBV11-2 to TRBJ2-7; 7 bases match TRBD2. Germline V gene data show CDR1 as SGHAT and CDR2 as FQNNGV. This CDR3 has 13 residues. The ends lost 1 base at V and 6 bases at J; junction bases unmatched: 3.

This clone has just a few counts. This chain joins TRBV29-1 and TRBJ2-7; D gene unclear. Looked up from germline, CDR1 is SQVTM and CDR2 is ANQGSEA. The V and J ends lost 7 bases and 5 bases respectively, with 18 bases between them. This CDR3 is 13 amino acids long. CDR3 sequence reads: CSARTGASHEQYF. Written as DNA, the CDR3 is TGCAGCGCCAGGACGGGCGCTTCCCACGAGCAGTACTTC.

This clone was observed once. This chain links TRBV7-2 with TRBJ1-1, with D unclear. The ends were cut back, 3 bases at V and 4 bases at J, with 15 bases in the middle. Germline V gene sequence: CDR1 SGHTA, CDR2 FQGNSA. This CDR3 is built from 15 residues. In nucleotides, the CDR3 is TGTGCCAGCAGCTTGGGATCCGTAGGTGGCACTGAAGCTTTCTTT. Protein sequence: CASSLGSVGGTEAFF.

This clone was seen only a few times. The J gene is TRBJ1-2, the V gene TRBV4-3; weak D call: TRBD1 (6 bases). This CDR3 contains 16 residues. V dropped 0 bases and J dropped 6 bases, with 17 bases sitting between them. CDR1 and CDR2 from the germline V gene are LGHNA and YSLEER. CDR3 DNA: TGCGCCAGCAGCCAAGACCATCGGGGGCGCATAGATGGCTACACCTTC. Its translation is CASSQDHRGRIDGYTF.

This clone is labeled large. This rearrangement joins TRBV9 to TRBJ1-2; D remains ambiguous. Germline-derived CDR1 and CDR2 are SGDLS and YYNGEE. Trimming stripped 4 bases from V and 6 bases from J, with 16 bases between. The CDR3 has 14 amino acids. The CDR3: CASSPSLGENGYTF. CDR3 nucleotides: TGTGCCAGCAGCCCTAGTCTGGGAGAAAATGGCTACACCTTC.

The chain employs TRBV23-1 and TRBJ1-4; D gene ambiguous. TRBV23-1 is an open reading frame whose function is uncertain. Trimming took 4 bases from V and 8 from J, leaving 14 bases between them. This CDR3 has 14 residues. CDR3 in amino acids: CASSLVRRQEKLFF. The CDR3 nucleotides are TGCGCCAGCAGTCTAGTGCGGAGGCAAGAAAAACTGTTTTTT.

The chain recombines TRBV19 with TRBJ2-3, with D perhaps given as TRBD1 or TRBD2 (5 bases each). CDR3 length: 14 residues. CDR1 is LNHDA, CDR2 SQIVND, per germline (reference sequence). V lost 5 bases and J lost 6, with 15 bases in between. The chain's CDR3 is CASSERGQVDTQYF. Here the CDR3 DNA reads TGTGCCAGTAGTGAACGGGGCCAGGTGGATACGCAGTATTTT. Full variable domain (outside the CDR3, taken from reference TRBV19 and TRBJ2-3): DGGITQSPKYLFRKEGQNVTLSCEQNLNHDAMYWYRQDPGQGLRLIYYSQIVNDFQKGDIAEGYSVSREKKESFPLTVTSAQKNPTAFYLCASSERGQVDTQYFGPGTRLTVL.

The rearrangement uses TRBV13 and TRBJ1-5, with D tentatively TRBD1 (6 bases). The germline CDR1 and CDR2 sequences are PRHDT and FYEKMQ (reference sequence). This CDR3 has 13 amino acids. V lost 6 bases, J lost 3 bases, and 9 bases lay in between. The CDR3 sequence: CASSSGANQPQHF. The DNA of the CDR3 is TGTGCCAGCAGTTCAGGGGCCAATCAGCCCCAGCATTTT. The complete variable domain, with remaining parts taken from reference TRBV13 and TRBJ1-5, reads AAGVIQSPRHLIKEKRETATLKCYPIPRHDTVYWYQQGPGQDPQFLISFYEKMQSDKGSIPDRFSAQQFSDYHSELNMSSLELGDSALYFCASSSGANQPQHFGDGTRLSIL.

The CDR3 loop reads CASKQGTGELFF. For the CDR3, the DNA is TGTGCCAGCAAACAGGGGACCGGGGAGCTGTTTTTT. This chain links TRBV11-3 with TRBJ2-2; 7 bases are a match to TRBD1. V was clipped by 7 bases and J by 5 bases; unmatched bases: 1. The CDR3 has 12 residues. Germline lookup yields CDR1 SGHNT and CDR2 YENEEA. Together with reference TRBV11-3 and TRBJ2-2, the CDR3 gives the full variable domain: EAGVVQSPRYKIIEKKQPVAFWCNPISGHNTLYWYLQNLGQGPELLIRYENEEAVDDSQLPKDRFSAERLKGVDSTLKIQPAELGDSAVYLCASKQGTGELFFGEGSRLTVL.

This clone appeared a single time. The rearrangement links TRBV11-2 to TRBJ2-3, with D perhaps TRBD1 (6 bases). CDR3 size: 18 residues. From germline, CDR1 is SGHAT and CDR2 FQNNGV. V lost 1 base, J lost 2 bases, and 19 bases lay in between. The CDR3 region has the DNA TGTGCCAGCAGCTTAGTTCCGACAGGCCACACGATCACAGATACGCAGTATTTT. It codes for CASSLVPTGHTITDTQYF.

The V call is TRBV30, the J call TRBJ1-6, with a weak D call TRBD1 (5 bases). Per the germline V gene, CDR1 is GTSNPN and CDR2 is SVGIG (reference sequence). Deletions cut 2 bases from V and 7 bases from J, with 9 bases between. This CDR3 contains 13 residues. CDR3 loop: CAWSPGGNSPLHF. The CDR3 DNA sequence: TGTGCCTGGAGTCCTGGGGGGAATTCACCCCTCCACTTT. Full variable domain (remainder filled in from reference TRBV30 and TRBJ1-6): SQTIHQWPATLVQPVGSPLSLECTVEGTSNPNLYWYRQAAGRGLQLLFYSVGIGQISSEVPQNLSASRPQDRQFILSSKKLLLSDSGFYLCAWSPGGNSPLHFGNGTRLTVT.

This rearrangement joins TRBV4-3 to TRBJ2-7; TRBD1 aligns across 9 bases. Germline-derived CDR1 and CDR2 are LGHNA and YSLEER. V trimming: 0 bases; J trimming: 4 bases; junction bases outside the gene matches: 7. The CDR3 is 16 amino acids. The CDR3 sequence: CASSQDSRTGEYEQYF. CDR3 DNA sequence: TGCGCCAGCAGCCAAGATAGTCGGACAGGGGAATACGAGCAGTACTTC.

The rearrangement joins TRBV10-3 to TRBJ2-1, with D perhaps matching TRBD1 or TRBD2 (5 bases each). This CDR3 spans 13 amino acids. The germline gives CDR1 ENHRY, CDR2 SYGVKD. V lost 4 bases to trimming and J lost 5 bases, with 9 bases between them. CDR3 sequence: CAISGDDNNEQFF. The CDR3 coding sequence is TGTGCCATCAGTGGGGACGATAACAATGAGCAGTTCTTC.

The chain has TRBV19 and TRBJ2-3; TRBD2 aligns across 9 bases. V lost 8 bases to trimming and J lost 11 bases; unmatched junction nucleotides: 11. CDR3 length: 13 amino acids. Germline V gene lookup returns CDR1 LNHDA and CDR2 SQIVND (reference sequence). The CDR3 sequence: CASGLASGREQYF. In DNA form, the CDR3 reads TGTGCCAGTGGACTAGCGTCGGGGAGGGAGCAGTATTTT.

The chain uses TRBV5-1 and TRBJ1-5; 8 bases map to TRBD1. This CDR3 comprises 16 residues. V was clipped by 3 bases and J by 8 bases; unmatched bases: 13. Per the germline V gene, CDR1 is SGHRS and CDR2 is YFSETQ. The CDR3 nucleotides read TGCGCCAGCAGCTCCGGACAGGGAGGAGGTTCGGAGCCCCAGCATTTT. Translation gives CASSSGQGGGSEPQHF. Full variable domain (remainder filled in from reference TRBV5-1 and TRBJ1-5): KAGVTQTPRYLIKTRGQQVTLSCSPISGHRSVSWYQQTPGQGLQFLFEYFSETQRNKGNFPGRFSGRQFSNSRSEMNVSTLELGDSALYLCASSSGQGGGSEPQHFGDGTRLSIL.

The chain couples TRBV7-2 to TRBJ2-3; D is unresolved. The CDR3 is made up of 11 amino acids. V lost 4 bases and J 9 bases, leaving 8 bases between the germline ends. The germline V gene encodes CDR1 SGHTA and CDR2 FQGNSA. CDR3: CASSSGLTQYF. In DNA form, the CDR3 reads TGTGCCAGCAGCTCAGGTTTAACGCAGTATTTT.

Concerning this clone itself: The junction and the germline gene differ at one end; a read error may be behind it. The chain uses TRBV29-1 and TRBJ2-6; 8 bases align to TRBD2. Germline CDR1 reads SQVTM; CDR2 reads ANQGSEA. The CDR3 sequence is 8 residues long. DNA of the CDR3: TGCAGCGATGGGCGGGGGGATTTC. Its translation: CSDGRGDF.